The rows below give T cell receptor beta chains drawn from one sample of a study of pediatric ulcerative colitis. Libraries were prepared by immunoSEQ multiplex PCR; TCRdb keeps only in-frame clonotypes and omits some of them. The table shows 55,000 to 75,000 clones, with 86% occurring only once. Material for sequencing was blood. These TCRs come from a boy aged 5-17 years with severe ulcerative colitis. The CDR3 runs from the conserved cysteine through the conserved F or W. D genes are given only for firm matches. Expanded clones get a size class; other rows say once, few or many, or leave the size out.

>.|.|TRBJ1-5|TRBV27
TGTGCCAGCAGGGCGACGCCGTATAGCAATCAGCCCCAGCATTTT
CASRATPYSNQPQHF
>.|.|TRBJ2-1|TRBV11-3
TGTGCCAGCAGCGCCCAAACCCAATACAATGAGCAGTTCTTC
CASSAQTQYNEQFF
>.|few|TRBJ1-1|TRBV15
TGTGCCACCAGCAGAGATCTTGCGGGCCAAGGGGTCACTGAAGCTTTCTTT
CATSRDLAGQGVTEAFF
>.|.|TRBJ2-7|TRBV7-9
TGTGCCAGCAGCCCCGCCCCCGTGACGGGATTAAAGGACGAGCAGTACTTC
CASSPAPVTGLKDEQYF
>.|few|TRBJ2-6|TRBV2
TGTGCCAGCAGGACGGGGGGGGCCAACGTCCTGACTTTC
CASRTGGANVLTF
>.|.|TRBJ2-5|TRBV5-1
TGCGCCAGCAGCTTGGGGGGGCGAGAGACCCAGTACTTC
CASSLGGRETQYF
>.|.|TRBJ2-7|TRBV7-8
TGTGCCAGCAGCAAGAACCGGGACAACTACGAGCAGTACTTC
CASSKNRDNYEQYF
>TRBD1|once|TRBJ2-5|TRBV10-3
TGTGCCATCAGCCCCCGGGACAGGGGGCCAGGAGAGACCCAGTACTTC
CAISPRDRGPGETQYF
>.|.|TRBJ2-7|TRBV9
TGTGCCAGCAGAGGAATAAAGTGGGCCTACGAGCAGTACTTC
CASRGIKWAYEQYF
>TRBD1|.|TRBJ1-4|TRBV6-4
TGTGCCAACAGGGGCCCACAGGGCACTAATGAAAAACTGTTTTTT
CANRGPQGTNEKLFF
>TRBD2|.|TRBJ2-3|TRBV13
TGTGCCAGCAGCTTCTTAGCGGGAGACACAGATACGCAGTATTTT
CASSFLAGDTDTQYF
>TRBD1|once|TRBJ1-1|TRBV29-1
TGCAGCGTTTCGACAGGGGGGGACACTGAAGCTTTCTTT
CSVSTGGDTEAFF
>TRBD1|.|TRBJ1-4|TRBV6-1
TGTGCCAGCAGTGAACGCCCGGGACAGCTTAATGAAAAACTGTTTTTT
CASSERPGQLNEKLFF
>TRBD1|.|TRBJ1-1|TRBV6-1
TGTGCCAGCACGCAGGGGGTTACTAACACTGAAGCTTTCTTT
CASTQGVTNTEAFF
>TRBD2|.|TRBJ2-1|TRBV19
TGTGCCAGTAGTATAGTAGCGGGAGAGTACAATGAGCAGTTCTTC
CASSIVAGEYNEQFF
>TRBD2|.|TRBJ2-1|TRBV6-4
TGTGCCAGCAGTGACTCTAGCGGGAGCTACAATGAGCAGTTCTTC
CASSDSSGSYNEQFF
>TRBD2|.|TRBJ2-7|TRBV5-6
TGTGCCAGCAGCTTGGGTCTAGCGGGAGCTGACTACGAGCAGTACTTC
CASSLGLAGADYEQYF
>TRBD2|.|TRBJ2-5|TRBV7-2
TGTGCCAGCAGCTCCACTTGGGGGGGAACCCAGTACTTC
CASSSTWGGTQYF
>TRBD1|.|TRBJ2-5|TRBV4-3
TGCGCCAGCAGCCAAGGAACAGGGGGCGCCGAGACCCAGTACTTC
CASSQGTGGAETQYF
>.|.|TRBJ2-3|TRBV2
TGTGCCAGCAGTACCGCGGGTCGCACAGATACGCAGTATTTT
CASSTAGRTDTQYF
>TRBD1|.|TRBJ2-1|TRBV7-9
TGTGCCAGCAGCCCCCGGGACAGGGGGTGGGCTGAGCAGTTCTTC
CASSPRDRGWAEQFF
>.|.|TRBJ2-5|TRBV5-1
TGCGCCAGCAGCTTTACGGGGACCCAAGAGACCCAGTACTTC
CASSFTGTQETQYF
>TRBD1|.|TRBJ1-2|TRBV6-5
TGTGCCAGCAGTCCAAGGACAGGGAGATATGGCTACACCTTC
CASSPRTGRYGYTF
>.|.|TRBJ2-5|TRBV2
TGTGCCAGCAGATACCAAGAGACCCAGTACTTC
CASRYQETQYF
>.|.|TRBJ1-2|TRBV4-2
TGTGCCAGCAGCCAAGATTCGACAGAGAACTATGGCTACACCTTC
CASSQDSTENYGYTF
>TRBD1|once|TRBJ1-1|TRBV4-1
TGCGCCAGCAGCCAAGAACCGGCACAGGGGAATGAAGCTTTCTTT
CASSQEPAQGNEAFF
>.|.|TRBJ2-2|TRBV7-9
TGTGCCAGCAGCCTGCTTGCGGCCGGGGAGCTGTTTTTT
CASSLLAAGELFF
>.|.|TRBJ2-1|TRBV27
TGTGCCAGCAGTTTAGGGGCTGAGCAGTTCTTC
CASSLGAEQFF
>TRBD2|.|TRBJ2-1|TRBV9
TGTGCCAGCAGCGTCGGACTAGCGGGAGACGACAATGAGCAGTTCTTC
CASSVGLAGDDNEQFF
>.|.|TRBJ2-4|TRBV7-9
TGTGCCAGCAGCTTCTCCAGCGCTTCGGACCCCCTGGACTTC
CASSFSSASDPLDF
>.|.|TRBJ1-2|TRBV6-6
TGTGCCAGCAGTTACTCGGCCGGGAGTGGCTACACCTTC
CASSYSAGSGYTF
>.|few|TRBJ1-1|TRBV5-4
TGTGCCAGCAGCTTACCAGGGGCCCAGAACACTGAAGCTTTCTTT
CASSLPGAQNTEAFF
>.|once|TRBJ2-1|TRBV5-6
TGTGCCAGCAGCTTGCAAGGGTACTTGAAGAATGAGCAGTTCTTC
CASSLQGYLKNEQFF
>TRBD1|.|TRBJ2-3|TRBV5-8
TGTGCCAGCAGCTTAGGACAGGTTTCAGATACGCAGTATTTT
CASSLGQVSDTQYF
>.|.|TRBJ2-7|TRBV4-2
TGTGCCAGCAGCCAAGGGGGCCAGCAGTACTTC
CASSQGGQQYF
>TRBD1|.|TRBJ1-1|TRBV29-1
TGCAGCGTCCAGGGGGATGGCACTGAAGCTTTCTTT
CSVQGDGTEAFF
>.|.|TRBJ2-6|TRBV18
TGTGCCAGCTCACCACAGGGTAGGGCCCACTCTGGGGCCAACGTCCTGACTTTC
CASSPQGRAHSGANVLTF
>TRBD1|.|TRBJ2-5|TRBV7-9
TGTGCCAGCAGCGACCCCGGGACAGGGGTGGGTGAGACCCAGTACTTC
CASSDPGTGVGETQYF
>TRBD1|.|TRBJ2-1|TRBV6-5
TGTGCCAGTGCCGGGACAGGGATTAGCGATGAGCAGTTCTTC
CASAGTGISDEQFF
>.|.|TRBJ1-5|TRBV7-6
TGTGCCAGCAGCCCCCGTCCGGGGGGTAGTCAGCCCCAGCATTTT
CASSPRPGGSQPQHF
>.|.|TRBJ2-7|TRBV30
TGTGCCTGGAGTACGGTGAAAGGGTACGAGCAGTACTTC
CAWSTVKGYEQYF
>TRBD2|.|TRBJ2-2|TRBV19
TGTGCCAGTACCGACGGGAGAGCGGGAGGTATCACCGGGGAGCTGTTTTTT
CASTDGRAGGITGELFF
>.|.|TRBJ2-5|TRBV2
TGTGCCAGCAGTGAAGTTCGGGGTGGGAAGACCCAGTACTTC
CASSEVRGGKTQYF
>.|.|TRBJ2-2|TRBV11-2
TGTGCCAGCAGCTTAGATGGGTTGGCGGTAGCCGGGGAGCTGTTTTTT
CASSLDGLAVAGELFF
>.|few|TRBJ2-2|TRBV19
TGTGCCAGTAACCTTCCTCACACCGGGGAGCTGTTTTTT
CASNLPHTGELFF
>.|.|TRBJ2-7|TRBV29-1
TGCAGCGTTGGGCAGGGTCCTCGGTACGAGCAGTACTTC
CSVGQGPRYEQYF
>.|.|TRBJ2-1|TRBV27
TGTGCCAGCAGTTTAGGGGGCCGGGGGGAGAAGGGACACTACAATGAGCAGTTCTTC
CASSLGGRGEKGHYNEQFF
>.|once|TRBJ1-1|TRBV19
TGTGCCAGTAGTCGCCCGAACGCTGAAGCTTTCTTT
CASSRPNAEAFF
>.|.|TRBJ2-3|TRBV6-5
TGTGCCAGCAGTTACAGCTTCACAGATACGCAGTATTTT
CASSYSFTDTQYF